This TCR beta chain was sequenced in a study of blood T cells in healthy people across ages. Each sample gave at least 7 million isolated PBMCs. The table lists this clonotype with a few counts. The germline gives CDR1 SGHTA, CDR2 FQGNSA. After removal of 5 bases from V and 4 bases from J, the junction contained 9 bases not matched to a gene. The CDR3 loop spans 15 amino acids. Combining a sample-barcoded 5' primer with a J-beta primer mix, a second PCR ran for 7 to 11 cycles. Individual samples furnished no less than 2.5 million CDR3-containing paired-end reads apiece. TCRdb analysed the 5' RACE reads with MiXCR anew, one entry per CDR3 protein. This sample carries about 800,000 distinct CDR3 sequences, 25% of them seen once, and the ten largest clones take roughly 3.5%. A further study also used this sample, focusing on T cells of mothers and their children. That work adds: Three healthy Caucasian mothers gave samples, and so did their six children. It was found that thymic selection shapes TCR recombination output similarly in related and unrelated pairs.

This TCR derives from a boy younger than 18 in good health. J is TRBJ2-7 and V is TRBV7-2, with 9 positions matching TRBD1. The specimen was blood. In DNA form, the CDR3 reads TGTGCCAGCAGCCCCAGTTGGGACAGGGTGTACGAGCAGTACTTC. Its translation is CASSPSWDRVYEQYF.